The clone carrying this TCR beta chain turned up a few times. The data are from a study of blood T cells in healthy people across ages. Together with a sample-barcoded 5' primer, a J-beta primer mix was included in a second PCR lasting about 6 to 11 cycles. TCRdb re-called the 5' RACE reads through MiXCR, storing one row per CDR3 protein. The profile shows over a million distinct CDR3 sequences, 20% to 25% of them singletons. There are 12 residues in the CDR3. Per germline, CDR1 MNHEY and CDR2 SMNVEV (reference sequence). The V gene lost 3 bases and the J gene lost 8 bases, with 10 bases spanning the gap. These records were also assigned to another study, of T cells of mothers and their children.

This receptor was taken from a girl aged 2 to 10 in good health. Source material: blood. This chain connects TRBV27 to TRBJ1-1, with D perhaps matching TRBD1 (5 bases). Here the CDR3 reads CASSLQGKEAFF. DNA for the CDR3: TGTGCCAGCAGTTTGCAGGGCAAGGAAGCTTTCTTT.